The present entry profiles one T cell receptor (beta chain) with its context. Antigen unknown. Germline CDR1 is KGHSH and CDR2 is LQKENI. The V gene lost 2 bases and the J gene lost 3 bases, with 8 bases spanning the gap. CDR3 size: 13 residues. PCR was performed using 60 Vbeta and 13 Jbeta primers. TCRdb keeps only in-frame clones here, not all; method: immunoSEQ multiplex PCR. The profile shows 130,000 or so clones, 70% to 80% of them singletons. This record belongs to a study of cytomegalovirus exposure and HLA in healthy donors. Broader study findings: Earlier findings revealed that most TCR beta V segments proved productive either about 87% or about 30% of the time. Because they were indistinguishable, some V segments, including TRBV6-2 and TRBV6-3, were excluded.

The chain employs TRBV18 and TRBJ2-7, with unresolved D. Material for sequencing was PBMCs. The TCR comes from a man between 50 and 59 years old in good health and CMV-seronegative. The CDR3 is CASSPLADYEQYF. CDR3 in DNA: TGTGCCAGCTCACCATTGGCCGACTACGAGCAGTACTTC.